This entry concerns a single T cell receptor beta chain. This entry is derived from a study of blood T cell repertoires in COVID-19. Study as a whole: Acute and convalescent COVID-19 samples came from the United States, Italy and Spain. T cells, B-cell-depleted T cells, or PBMCs provided the cDNA or gDNA that served as material.

In the original analysis: For nucleated cells, counts were estimated from reference gene primer amplification. Libraries were prepared by immunoSEQ multiplex PCR; TCRdb keeps only in-frame clonotypes and omits some of them. Clonal size and the V and J genes are those of that table, whereas D and trimming came from the DNA. The profile shows 130,000 or so clones, approximately 80% of them singletons. The CDR3 sequence is 16 residues long. Per germline, CDR1 LNHNV and CDR2 YYDKDF (reference sequence). V lost 5 bases and J lost 4, with 17 bases in between. The V and J genes are TRBV15 and TRBJ2-2; weak D call: TRBD2 (6 bases). The sequence came from a man older than 75 with acute or convalescent COVID-19. The source material was peripheral blood. The CDR3 region has the DNA TGTGCCACCAGCTCTCAGGCGGGACGACGCACCGGGGAGCTGTTTTTT. Its translation is CATSSQAGRRTGELFF.